The rows below give T cell receptor beta chains drawn from one sample of a study of cytomegalovirus exposure and HLA in healthy donors. TCRdb keeps only in-frame clones here, not all; method: immunoSEQ multiplex PCR. Seen in this sample are 85,000 to 90,000 clones; the ten most common clones hold 15%. Source material: PBMCs. These receptors were taken from a man in his fifties in good health and CMV-seropositive. Each CDR3 is given without its conserved first and last residue. The order of the fields is J gene, V gene, CDR3 protein.

TRBJ2-7 | TRBV7-2 | ASSLVLGLAGGQEQY
TRBJ2-1 | TRBV5-4 | ASSPPGGRLYEQF
TRBJ1-3 | TRBV5-1 | ASSFRESGNTIY
TRBJ2-2 | TRBV19 | ASSILQDTGELF
TRBJ2-1 | TRBV5-6 | ASSSRGTGGEQF
TRBJ1-5 | TRBV5-1 | ASSDGQGGQPQH
TRBJ2-7 | TRBV6-5 | ASSYSHRSSSYEQY
TRBJ2-6 | TRBV27 | ASSFSSQSGANVLT
TRBJ1-3 | TRBV4-3 | ASSPSVGDTIY
TRBJ2-1 | TRBV5-4 | ASSQGDFLTNEQF
TRBJ1-5 | TRBV7-9 | ASSLDRDRPQH
TRBJ2-1 | TRBV7-3 | ASSRRLAGANEQF
TRBJ2-1 | TRBV30 | AWSVRLDYNEQF
TRBJ2-1 | TRBV6-6 | ASGERERSEQF
TRBJ2-2 | TRBV6-4 | ASSDSGQGDGGELF
TRBJ2-1 | TRBV9 | ASSSSTGLNEQF
TRBJ2-4 | TRBV6-5 | ASSYSLGGIQY
TRBJ1-2 | TRBV4-3 | ASSQDFAGDYGYT
TRBJ2-5 | TRBV30 | AWSPTSGEGKEQETQY
TRBJ1-3 | TRBV2 | ASSARVVTGNTIY
TRBJ1-5 | TRBV2 | ASSGDRRDQPQH
TRBJ1-6 | TRBV5-6 | ASSPRGSPLH
TRBJ2-3 | TRBV18 | ASSSPWTTGEY
TRBJ1-2 | TRBV7-8 | ASSLEMTGYGYT
TRBJ2-3 | TRBV20-1 | SAPDQDTQY
TRBJ2-2 | TRBV5-4 | ASSLRAGSTGELF
TRBJ2-1 | TRBV19 | ASKWRESYNEQF
TRBJ2-1 | TRBV5-1 | ASSPVMIADNEQF
TRBJ1-2 | TRBV25-1 | ASSEGGRGYT
TRBJ2-1 | TRBV12-5 | ASGRGLADNEQF
TRBJ1-1 | TRBV14 | ASSPQTSVGTEAF